The 3 T cell receptor beta chains below come from one sample, sequenced in a study of shared clonotypes between healthy human individuals (dated by TCRdb to the early 2020s). CD8 naive samples consisted of CD45RO-negative cells that were positively selected for CCR7, yielding a CD45RA+CCR7+ population without TemRA cells. Library construction relied on the immunoSEQ multiplex PCR assay. TCRdb provides this immuneACCESS table in a form limited to in-frame rearrangements. Some clones are lacking; in checked studies, under half of them reflect an unresolved V gene, and why the rest are absent is not known. Counted in this sample were roughly 2,000,000 clones; 85% to 95% of them appeared once. The leading ten clones occupy approximately 1.2% of the sample. The sequencing input was naive CD8+ T cells sorted from blood. In light of the paper, this sample's cell subset or site label describes: CD45RA+CCR7+. The receptors here all came from a man between 18 and 35 years old in good health.

This chain joins TRBV15 and TRBJ1-1; D unclear. The CDR3 loop spans 15 amino acids. The V end lost 0 bases, the J end lost 1 base, and 9 bases lay between the germline ends. Looked up from germline, CDR1 is LNHNV and CDR2 is YYDKDF (reference sequence). CDR3 in amino acids: CATSRDHSENTEAFF. The CDR3 nucleotides are TGTGCCACCAGCAGAGATCACTCCGAGAACACTGAAGCTTTCTTT.

V usage is TRBV9 and J usage is TRBJ1-2; D is possibly TRBD1 (5 bases). The CDR3 is 14 residues long. Germline-derived CDR1 and CDR2 are SGDLS and YYNGEE. Trimming removed 0 bases from V and 6 bases from J, with 12 bases in between. CDR3 loop: CASSVVPGNNGYTF. The DNA of the CDR3 is TGTGCCAGCAGCGTAGTCCCAGGGAATAATGGCTACACCTTC.

The count of this clone is one. The gene calls are TRBV7-9 and TRBJ1-1; 11 bases match TRBD1. The CDR3 is made up of 15 amino acids. The V segment lost 2 bases and the J segment 4 bases; nucleotides outside the gene matches: 3. Germline CDR1 SEHNR, CDR2 FQNEAQ (reference sequence). CDR3 amino acids: CASSLMGTGGTEAFF. In DNA, the CDR3 is TGTGCCAGCAGCTTAATGGGGACAGGGGGCACTGAAGCTTTCTTT.